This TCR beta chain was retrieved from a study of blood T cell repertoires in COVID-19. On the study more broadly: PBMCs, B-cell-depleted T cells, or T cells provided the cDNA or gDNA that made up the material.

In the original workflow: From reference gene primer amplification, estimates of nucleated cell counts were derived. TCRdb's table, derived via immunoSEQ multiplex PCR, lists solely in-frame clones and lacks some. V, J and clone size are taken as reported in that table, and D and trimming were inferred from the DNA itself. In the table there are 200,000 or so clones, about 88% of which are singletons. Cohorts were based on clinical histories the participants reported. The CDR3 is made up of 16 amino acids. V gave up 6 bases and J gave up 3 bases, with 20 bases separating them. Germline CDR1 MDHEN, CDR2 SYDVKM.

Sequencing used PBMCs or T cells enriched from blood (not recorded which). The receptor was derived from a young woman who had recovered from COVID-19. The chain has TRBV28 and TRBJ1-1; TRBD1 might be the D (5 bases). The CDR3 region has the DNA TGTGCCAGCAGCCCCCCGGGGCGGGAGAAGGACACTGAAGCTTTCTTT. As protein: CASSPPGREKDTEAFF.